Shown below are 18 T cell receptor beta chains from a single sample sequenced in a study of blood T cell repertoires in COVID-19. Some clones are missing from TCRdb's copy, which holds only in-frame ones; the method was immunoSEQ multiplex PCR. The sample has 200,000 or so clones; around three quarters are singletons. The sequenced sample consisted of peripheral blood. All receptors come from a woman aged 65 to 85 with acute or convalescent COVID-19.

The V and J genes are TRBV3-1 (or the pseudogene TRBV3-2) and TRBJ2-1, with TRBD2 matching over 10 bases. This CDR3 has 15 residues. The germline V gene has CDR1 LGHDT and CDR2 YNNKEL (reference sequence). V was clipped by 6 bases and J by 1 base; unmatched bases: 3. The CDR3 DNA follows: TGTGCCAGCAGAACAGCGGGAGGGTCCTACAATGAGCAGTTCTTC. It encodes CASRTAGGSYNEQFF.

The genes are TRBV5-4 and TRBJ2-1, with D possibly being TRBD2 (6 bases). This CDR3 is built from 17 residues. Looked up from germline, CDR1 is SGHNT and CDR2 is YYREEE (reference sequence). Deletions cut 4 bases from V and 2 bases from J, with 19 bases between. The chain's CDR3 is CASSAATGGNAYNEQFF. The CDR3 DNA reads as TGTGCCAGCAGCGCTGCGACTGGCGGGAACGCCTACAATGAGCAGTTCTTC.

This clone was counted only a few times. V is TRBV30 and J is TRBJ1-6; 7 bases are shared with TRBD1. V lost 1 base and J lost 7; bases outside the gene matches: 1. The germline gives CDR1 GTSNPN, CDR2 SVGIG (reference sequence). The CDR3 extends over 13 amino acids. CDR3 sequence: CAWSAQGNSPLHF. The CDR3 DNA reads as TGTGCCTGGAGTGCACAGGGGAATTCACCCCTCCACTTT.

The chain uses TRBV5-1 and TRBJ2-2, with D possibly matching TRBD2 (6 bases). V was clipped by 0 bases and J by 6 bases, with 12 bases between them. CDR3 size: 15 residues. CDR1 is SGHRS and CDR2 is YFSETQ in the germline V gene. The CDR3 spells CASSLAGGDPGELFF. The CDR3 region has the DNA TGCGCCAGCAGCTTGGCTGGAGGGGATCCCGGGGAGCTGTTTTTT.

The J gene is TRBJ2-3, the V gene TRBV27; 8 bases fit TRBD2. The CDR3 sequence is 14 residues long. The J segment lost 5 bases and the V segment lost 8 bases, leaving 9 bases of the junction unmatched. The germline V gene has CDR1 MNHEY and CDR2 SMNVEV (reference sequence). CDR3 sequence: CASQKRGLIDTQYF. The DNA of the CDR3 is TGTGCCAGCCAAAAGCGGGGGCTAATAGATACGCAGTATTTT.

A single count supports this clone. J is TRBJ2-7 and V is TRBV7-3; TRBD1 is a possible D gene (6 bases). From germline, CDR1 is SGHTA and CDR2 FQGTGA. V lost 2 bases to trimming and J lost 5 bases, with 13 bases between them. The CDR3 loop spans 14 amino acids. Written as DNA, the CDR3 is TGTGCCAGCAGCTTACTGGCAGGGGTGCACGAGCAGTACTTC. It yields the protein CASSLLAGVHEQYF.

This clone has just one count. This rearrangement joins TRBV11-3 to TRBJ2-2; 7 bases are shared with TRBD1. The CDR3 runs to 14 residues. Unmatched junction bases numbered 6, after V lost 5 bases and J lost 6 bases. Germline V CDR1 and CDR2: SGHNT, YENEEA. In DNA, the CDR3 is TGTGCCAGCAGCAGAAACAGGGGTTCCGGGGAGCTGTTTTTT. Translated: CASSRNRGSGELFF.

The chain combines TRBV3-1 (or the pseudogene TRBV3-2) with TRBJ1-6; unclear D gene. The germline V and J ends were trimmed by 3 bases and 7 bases, with 10 bases remaining between them. Germline CDR1 and CDR2: LGHDT and YNNKEL (reference sequence). This CDR3 contains 14 residues. The CDR3, as DNA: TGTGCCAGCAGCCAGAAAGGGAGCAATTCACCCCTCCACTTT. Protein: CASSQKGSNSPLHF.

This chain joins TRBV7-2 and TRBJ2-5; 15 bases are a match to TRBD2. This CDR3 region has 17 residues. Germline CDR1 is SGHTA and CDR2 is FQGNSA. After removal of 3 bases from V and 6 bases from J, the junction contained 8 bases not matched to a gene. For the CDR3, the DNA is TGTGCCAGCAGCTTCCAAGGACTAGCGGGAGGGAAACAGACCCAGTACTTC. Translated: CASSFQGLAGGKQTQYF.

The rearrangement joins TRBV21-1 to TRBJ2-1; the table assigns TRBD2, which was not confirmed against the DNA. TRBV21-1 is labeled a pseudogene. The CDR3 has 15 amino acids. CDR3 DNA: TGTGCCAGCAGCAAACTAGCGGGAGAGACCAATGAGCAGTTCTTC. Translation gives CASSKLAGETNEQFF.

The J gene is TRBJ2-1, the V gene TRBV28, with 9 nucleotides matching TRBD2. With 3 bases clipped from V and 4 bases from J, the junction kept 7 bases outside the gene matches. The V gene's germline CDR1 is MDHEN and CDR2 SYDVKM. There are 16 residues in the CDR3. CDR3 sequence: CASSFSGSVPYNEQFF. CDR3 sequence (DNA): TGTGCCAGCAGTTTTAGCGGGAGTGTCCCTTACAATGAGCAGTTCTTC.

This sequence joins TRBV11-3 and TRBJ2-2; 8 bases are a match to TRBD2. This CDR3 has 16 amino acids. Germline assignment: CDR1 SGHNT and CDR2 YENEEA. V was pared by 0 bases and J by 6 bases, with 6 bases of the junction left unmatched. Here the CDR3 DNA reads TGTGCCAGCAGCTTAGATAGCGGGACCCACCCCGGGGAGCTGTTTTTT. It codes for CASSLDSGTHPGELFF.

This clone was seen only a few times. The chain employs TRBV6-4 and TRBJ1-1; D uncertain. Germline V gene data show CDR1 as MRHNA and CDR2 as SNTAGT. V lost 6 bases and J lost 10, with 15 bases in between. The CDR3 spans 12 residues. This chain's CDR3 is CASSPVRGRAFF. CDR3 nucleotides: TGTGCCAGCAGCCCTGTCCGGGGAAGAGCTTTCTTT.

The chain combines TRBV7-8 with TRBJ2-3, with 7 bases aligning to TRBD1. The CDR3 has 14 amino acids. Per the germline V gene, CDR1 is SGHVS and CDR2 is FQNEAQ. V trimming: 7 bases; J trimming: 2 bases; junction bases outside the gene matches: 6. The CDR3 coding sequence is TGTGCCAGCAACCACGGACAGGCCACAGATACGCAGTATTTT. Residues: CASNHGQATDTQYF.

This clone appeared once. The chain links TRBV5-1 to TRBJ2-1; the D gene is possibly TRBD2 (5 bases). Germline lookup yields CDR1 SGHRS and CDR2 YFSETQ. The V end was cut by 1 base, the J end by 5 bases, with 13 bases between. The CDR3 sequence is 15 residues long. The CDR3 spells CASSLNTGKNNEQFF. The DNA for the CDR3 is TGCGCCAGCAGCTTGAATACGGGAAAGAACAATGAGCAGTTCTTC.

The V gene is TRBV6-5, the J gene TRBJ2-3, with 11 positions matching TRBD2. J was trimmed by 3 bases and V by 7 bases; bases with no gene match: 3. The germline gives CDR1 MNHEY, CDR2 SVGAGI. The CDR3 has 14 residues. The CDR3 region has the DNA TGTGCCAGCACCCGGACTAGCGGGACAGATACGCAGTATTTT. It yields the protein CASTRTSGTDTQYF.

The rearrangement joins TRBV5-5 to TRBJ2-3; 10 bases are a match to TRBD2. Trimming at V came to 3 bases and at J to 3 bases, leaving 7 bases not matched to a gene. This CDR3 has 16 amino acids. CDR1 and CDR2 (germline): SGHKS, YYEKEE (reference sequence). The CDR3 region is CASSSLAGGTTDTQYF. The CDR3 DNA reads TGTGCCAGCAGCTCTTTAGCGGGAGGTACTACAGATACGCAGTATTTT.

The CDR3 reads CASSLGQGDAEAFF. The CDR3 DNA follows: TGTGCCAGCAGTTTAGGGCAGGGGGACGCTGAAGCTTTCTTT. The rearrangement links TRBV28 to TRBJ1-1, with 7 bases identical to TRBD1. Germline CDR1 reads MDHEN; CDR2 reads SYDVKM. The CDR3 runs to 14 residues. The junction had 6 bases not matched to a gene; V was cut back by 2 bases and J by 6 bases. The full variable domain, in which reference TRBV28 and TRBJ1-1 provide the parts outside the CDR3, is DVKVTQSSRYLVKRTGEKVFLECVQDMDHENMFWYRQDPGLGLRLIYFSYDVKMKEKGDIPEGYSVSREKKERFSLILESASTNQTSMYLCASSLGQGDAEAFFGQGTRLTVV.